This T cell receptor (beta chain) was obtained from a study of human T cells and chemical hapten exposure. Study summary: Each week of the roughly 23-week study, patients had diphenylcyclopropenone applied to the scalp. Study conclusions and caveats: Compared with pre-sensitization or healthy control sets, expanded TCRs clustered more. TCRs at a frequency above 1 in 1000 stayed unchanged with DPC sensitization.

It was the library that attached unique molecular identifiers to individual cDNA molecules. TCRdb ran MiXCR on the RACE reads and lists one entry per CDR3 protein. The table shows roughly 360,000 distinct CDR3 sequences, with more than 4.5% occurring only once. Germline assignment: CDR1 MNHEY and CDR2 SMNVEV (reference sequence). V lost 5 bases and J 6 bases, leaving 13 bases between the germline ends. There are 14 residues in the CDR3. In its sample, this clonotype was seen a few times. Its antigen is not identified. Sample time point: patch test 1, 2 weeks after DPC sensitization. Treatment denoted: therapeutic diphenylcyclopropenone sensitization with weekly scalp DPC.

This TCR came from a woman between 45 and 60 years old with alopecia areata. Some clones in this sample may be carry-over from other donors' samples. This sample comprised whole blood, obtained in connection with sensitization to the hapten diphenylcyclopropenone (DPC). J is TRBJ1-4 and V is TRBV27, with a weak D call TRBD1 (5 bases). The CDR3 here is CASSPLLGDEKLFF. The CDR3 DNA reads TGTGCCAGCAGTCCGTTGTTGGGGGATGAAAAACTGTTTTTT. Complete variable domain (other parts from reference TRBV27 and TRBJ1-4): EAQVTQNPRYLITVTGKKLTVTCSQNMNHEYMSWYRQDPGLGLRQIYYSMNVEVTDKGDVPEGYKVSRKEKRNFPLILESPSPNQTSLYFCASSPLLGDEKLFFGSGTQLSVL.